This TCR beta chain was sequenced for a study of vaccination and CD4 T cells after COVID-19. Study summary: Recovered patients in the cohort numbered six men and four women, two of them Hispanic.

An Oncomine TCR Beta short-read assay was used to sequence the DNA from cultured CD4+ T cells. One entry per CDR3 protein, called by TCRdb with MiXCR from the PCR reads. The repertoire holds approximately 12,000 distinct CDR3 sequences, with under 65% as singletons. Stated treatment: approximately nine-day PBMC culture with coronavirus spike peptide pools or control peptides (ViraFEST assay). After being plated at roughly 2.2 million per well, PBMCs were cultured with about 10 IU/ml IL-2 and 10 ug/ml peptide pools. With V trimmed by 0 bases and J by 8 bases, 4 bases remained unmatched. The CDR3 length is 14 residues. Germline V gene sequence: CDR1 MNHNS, CDR2 SASEGT. Remarks on this clonotype: The antigen remains undetermined.

The receptor's source is a human donor with COVID-19. The rearrangement uses TRBV6-1 and TRBJ1-3; 7 nucleotides line up with TRBD1. The specimen comprised cultured CD4+ T cells from blood, sampled after SARS-CoV-2 vaccination. The CDR3 region has the DNA TGTGCCAGCAGTGAAGCGGGGACAGAATACACCATATATTTT. Protein sequence: CASSEAGTEYTIYF.